This T cell receptor (beta chain) stems from a study of patients and donors after allogeneic stem cell transplantation. The CDR3 extends over 14 amino acids. V was pared by 3 bases and J by 5 bases, with 16 bases between. Germline lookup yields CDR1 DFQATT and CDR2 SNEGSKA (reference sequence). TCRdb called the RT-PCR reads again in MiXCR, with one record for every CDR3 protein. Of roughly 940,000 distinct CDR3 sequences listed, roughly 18% are singletons. V gene TRBV20-1 combines with J gene TRBJ2-5, with D tentatively TRBD1 or TRBD2 (5 bases each). The receptor's source is a human donor who was either an allogeneic HSCT recipient or a stem cell or donor lymphocyte infusion donor (not recorded which). It is not recorded whose cells these are; they may come from a transplant donor. The material sequenced was blood, either unsorted or a sorted T cell fraction (not recorded which). The CDR3 DNA reads TGCAGTGCTAGGGGGGACGGTATACAGGAGACCCAGTACTTC. Protein sequence: CSARGDGIQETQYF.